This is a list of T cell receptor beta chains from one sample in a study of T cells in Graves' hyperthyroidism and ophthalmopathy. TCRdb itself ran the multiplex PCR reads through MiXCR, one entry per CDR3 protein. The sample has under 750,000 distinct CDR3 sequences; approximately 18% are singletons. Source material: blood. Source of these receptors: a woman between 45 and 60 years old with Graves' hyperthyroidism that later progressed to Graves' ophthalmopathy. Both conserved end residues are part of each CDR3. The D gene is left open where the match is weak. The size entry is marked missing in some rows and otherwise reads once, few, many or a size class.

v_gene	d_gene	j_gene	abundance	len	CDR3aa	CDR3nt
TRBV3-1	NA	TRBJ2-5	many	16	CASNPGRDRWQETQYF	TGTGCCAGCAACCCCGGACGGGACCGGTGGCAAGAGACCCAGTACTTC
TRBV2	NA	TRBJ2-1	many	14	CASSVGQWGNEQFF	TGTGCCAGCAGTGTCGGTCAATGGGGCAATGAGCAGTTCTTC
TRBV5-1	NA	TRBJ2-1	NA	16	CASSRNSGAKGREQFF	TGCGCCAGCAGCCGCAACTCGGGGGCGAAGGGTCGTGAGCAGTTCTTC
TRBV11-2	TRBD1	TRBJ2-5	many	13	CASSPGGQPIQYF	TGTGCCAGCAGCCCAGGGGGACAACCTATCCAGTACTTC
TRBV5-5	NA	TRBJ1-5	NA	13	CASNRDTNQPQHF	TGTGCCAGCAACCGGGACACCAATCAGCCCCAGCATTTT
TRBV7-3	TRBD1	TRBJ1-1	many	14	CASSGRGGGTEAFF	TGTGCCAGCAGCGGCAGGGGGGGAGGCACTGAAGCTTTCTTT
TRBV20-1	NA	TRBJ1-2	few	11	CSLRDGHGYTF	TGCAGTCTCCGGGACGGACATGGCTACACCTTC
TRBV24-1	NA	TRBJ2-1	NA	14	CATSDFGPRDEQFF	TGTGCCACCAGTGATTTTGGGCCGCGGGATGAGCAGTTCTTC
TRBV12-3/TRBV12-4	NA	TRBJ1-4	few	17	CASSLIGRDLGGEKLFF	TGTGCCAGCAGTTTAATTGGGCGGGACCTTGGCGGTGAAAAACTGTTTTTT
TRBV3-1	NA	TRBJ2-7	NA	16	CASSLSSSLPSYEQYF	TGTGCCAGCAGCCTCTCGAGCAGTCTACCCTCATACGAGCAGTACTTC
TRBV18	NA	TRBJ1-6	few	14	CASSTTGWNSPLHF	TGTGCCAGCTCAACCACAGGGTGGAATTCACCCCTCCACTTT
TRBV6-1	TRBD1	TRBJ1-4	NA	16	CASSEGRQGAREKLFF	TGTGCCAGCAGTGAAGGAAGGCAGGGGGCACGTGAAAAACTGTTTTTT
TRBV5-1	NA	TRBJ2-5	NA	14	CASSAGDAKETQYF	TGCGCCAGCAGCGCCGGCGATGCGAAAGAGACCCAGTACTTC
TRBV2	TRBD1	TRBJ1-6	NA	17	CASSRDSRSSYNSPLHF	TGTGCCAGCAGTCGGGACAGCCGGAGCTCCTATAATTCACCCCTCCACTTT
TRBV6-1	TRBD1	TRBJ1-6	many	18	CASSTRDRVLIGNSPLHF	TGTGCCAGCAGTACCCGGGACAGGGTCCTTATCGGTAATTCACCCCTCCACTTT
TRBV9	NA	TRBJ1-2	few	15	CASSTRDGGGYGYTF	TGTGCCAGCAGCACCCGGGACGGAGGGGGCTATGGCTACACCTTC
TRBV5-1	TRBD1	TRBJ2-7	few	14	CASTPDRGSYEQYF	TGCGCCAGCACCCCCGACAGGGGAAGCTACGAGCAGTACTTC
TRBV7-6	TRBD2	TRBJ2-3	few	14	CASSFFRGADTQYF	TGTGCCAGCAGCTTTTTCCGGGGGGCAGATACGCAGTATTTT
TRBV9	TRBD2	TRBJ2-5	many	14	CASSVSGNQETQYF	TGTGCCAGCAGCGTGAGCGGGAACCAAGAGACCCAGTACTTC
TRBV11-3	NA	TRBJ1-1	many	13	CASSITDKTEAFF	TGTGCCAGCAGCATCACCGATAAAACTGAAGCTTTCTTT
TRBV6-1	NA	TRBJ1-6	NA	15	CASSPLPSYNSPLHF	TGTGCCAGCAGCCCCCTGCCGTCTTATAATTCACCCCTCCACTTT
TRBV24-1	NA	TRBJ2-2	NA	13	CATSDIDTGELFF	TGTGCCACCAGTGATATCGACACCGGGGAGCTGTTTTTT
TRBV5-1	TRBD1	TRBJ1-1	many	18	CASRKNQGGDILNTEAFF	TGCGCCAGCAGGAAGAACCAGGGGGGGGATATTTTGAACACTGAAGCTTTCTTT
TRBV29-1	NA	TRBJ1-4	NA	16	CSVETSGGWTNEKLFF	TGCAGCGTTGAGACCAGCGGTGGGTGGACTAATGAAAAACTGTTTTTT
TRBV2	NA	TRBJ1-1	many	15	CASRGQSRKNTEAFF	TGTGCCAGCAGAGGACAGTCACGAAAGAACACTGAAGCTTTCTTT
TRBV3-1	TRBD1	TRBJ1-2	many	15	CASSQPGQGLGGYTF	TGTGCCAGCAGCCAACCAGGACAGGGGCTAGGTGGCTACACCTTC
TRBV7-8	NA	TRBJ2-3	NA	14	CASSHRDLGDTQYF	TGTGCCAGCAGCCACCGGGACTTGGGAGATACGCAGTATTTT
TRBV2	TRBD1	TRBJ1-5	many	15	CASRYPGQLNQPQHF	TGTGCCAGCAGATACCCGGGACAGTTAAATCAGCCCCAGCATTTT
TRBV20-1	NA	TRBJ2-2	many	13	CSAPQRSTGELFF	TGCAGTGCCCCCCAGCGCAGCACCGGGGAGCTGTTTTTT
TRBV19	TRBD1	TRBJ1-2	NA	14	CASSTGQGVEGYTF	TGTGCCAGTAGTACCGGACAGGGGGTTGAAGGCTACACCTTC
TRBV30	NA	TRBJ2-3	few	15	CAWSVMQGRTDTQYF	TGTGCCTGGAGTGTAATGCAGGGACGGACAGATACGCAGTATTTT
TRBV5-1	NA	TRBJ1-4	few	12	CASSSDLQELFF	TGCGCCAGCAGCTCAGATTTACAGGAACTGTTTTTT
TRBV11-3	NA	TRBJ1-1	many	14	CASSPGVSDTEAFF	TGTGCCAGCAGCCCAGGGGTTTCGGACACTGAAGCTTTCTTT
TRBV6-1	NA	TRBJ1-4	few	15	CASRTRGATNEKLFF	TGTGCCAGCAGGACTAGGGGTGCAACTAATGAAAAACTGTTTTTT
TRBV7-7	NA	TRBJ2-3	few	15	CASSLDRGPTDTQYF	TGTGCTAGCAGCTTAGACCGGGGGCCGACAGATACGCAGTATTTT
TRBV3-1	TRBD1	TRBJ1-4	NA	15	CASSQRQGTNEKLFF	TGTGCCAGCAGCCAAAGACAGGGTACTAATGAAAAACTGTTTTTT
TRBV20-1	NA	TRBJ2-5	many	14	CSAPRAGQQETQYF	TGCAGTGCTCCCCGCGCCGGACAGCAAGAGACCCAGTACTTC
TRBV6-2/TRBV6-3	TRBD2	TRBJ2-3	many	16	CASSYIQRGGPDTQYF	TGTGCCAGCAGTTACATACAGCGGGGGGGCCCGGATACGCAGTATTTT
TRBV5-6	NA	TRBJ1-5	NA	17	CASSVHALVRDGLPQHF	TGTGCCAGCAGCGTCCATGCCTTGGTCCGGGACGGCTTACCCCAGCATTTT
TRBV2	NA	TRBJ2-2	many	15	CASSEVRAGTGELFF	TGTGCCAGCAGTGAAGTCCGGGCGGGCACCGGGGAGCTGTTTTTT
TRBV6-5	NA	TRBJ2-1	few	15	CASSYLQPQGNEQFF	TGTGCCAGCAGTTACCTCCAACCTCAGGGGAATGAGCAGTTCTTC
TRBV15	TRBD1	TRBJ2-7	few	14	CATSNRDRAYEQYF	TGTGCCACCAGCAACCGGGACAGGGCCTACGAGCAGTACTTC
TRBV18	NA	TRBJ1-1	many	15	CASSPEGEVNTEAFF	TGTGCCAGCTCACCCGAAGGGGAGGTGAACACTGAAGCTTTCTTT
TRBV20-1	NA	TRBJ2-1	NA	16	CSADGARQSSYNEQFF	TGCAGTGCCGACGGGGCGCGACAAAGCTCCTACAATGAGCAGTTCTTC
TRBV12-5	TRBD2	TRBJ2-2	NA	17	CASGFTSGEQNTGELFF	TGTGCTAGTGGTTTTACTAGCGGGGAACAGAACACCGGGGAGCTGTTTTTT
TRBV20-1	TRBD1	TRBJ1-1	many	13	CSAGTGGNTEAFF	TGCAGTGCTGGAACAGGGGGAAACACTGAAGCTTTCTTT
TRBV9	NA	TRBJ2-1	NA	14	CASRPGGSNNEQFF	TGTGCCAGCAGGCCGGGCGGAAGTAACAATGAGCAGTTCTTC
TRBV20-1	NA	TRBJ2-3	NA	15	CSARDGSGSTDTQYF	TGCAGTGCTAGAGACGGATCCGGGAGCACAGATACGCAGTATTTT
TRBV7-3	NA	TRBJ2-3	few	16	CASSLGGLGGTDTQYF	TGTGCCAGCAGCTTAGGTGGCCTCGGGGGCACAGATACGCAGTATTTT
TRBV15	NA	TRBJ2-1	few	18	CATSRDKRVPPPYNEQFF	TGTGCCACCAGCAGAGATAAAAGGGTACCTCCCCCTTACAATGAGCAGTTCTTC
TRBV18	NA	TRBJ1-1	many	15	CASSPPAHPNTEAFF	TGTGCCAGCTCACCACCGGCACACCCGAACACTGAAGCTTTCTTT
TRBV7-2	NA	TRBJ1-5	few	12	CASSSGEQPQHF	TGTGCCAGCAGCTCGGGGGAACAGCCCCAGCATTTT
TRBV5-1	NA	TRBJ1-1	many	15	CASSTGAGENTEAFF	TGCGCCAGCAGCACTGGGGCGGGGGAGAACACTGAAGCTTTCTTT
TRBV12-3/TRBV12-4	NA	TRBJ1-1	many	15	CASSPEPARLAEAFF	TGTGCCAGCAGCCCCGAACCCGCGAGGTTGGCTGAAGCTTTCTTT
TRBV10-1	NA	TRBJ1-5	many	14	CASSEAGTGQPQHF	TGCGCCAGCAGTGAGGCGGGGACGGGTCAGCCCCAGCATTTT
TRBV19	NA	TRBJ1-3	few	14	CASSIDLHRNTIYF	TGTGCCAGTAGTATTGACCTGCATCGGAACACCATATATTTT
TRBV11-3	TRBD2	TRBJ2-5	many	16	CASSSTTSGGGETQYF	TGTGCCAGCAGCTCTACGACTAGCGGGGGCGGAGAGACCCAGTACTTC